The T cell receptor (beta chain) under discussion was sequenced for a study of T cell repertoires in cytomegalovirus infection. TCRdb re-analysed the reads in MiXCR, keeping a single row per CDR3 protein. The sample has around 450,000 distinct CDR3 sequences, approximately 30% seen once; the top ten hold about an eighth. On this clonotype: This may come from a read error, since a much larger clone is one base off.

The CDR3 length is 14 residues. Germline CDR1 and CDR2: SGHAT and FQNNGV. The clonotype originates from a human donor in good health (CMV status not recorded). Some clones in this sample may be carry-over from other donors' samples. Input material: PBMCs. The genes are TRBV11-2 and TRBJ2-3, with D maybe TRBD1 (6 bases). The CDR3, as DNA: TGTGCCAGCAGCTCCAGGACAGACACAGAGACGCAGTATTTT. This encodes CASSSRTDTETQYF.